One and the same sample provided the 20 T cell receptor beta chains below, sequenced in a study of blood T cell repertoires in COVID-19. The protocol was immunoSEQ multiplex PCR, while the TCRdb copy is restricted to in-frame clones and leaves out a portion. This table holds about 370,000 clones, around 91% found once. Sequencing was performed on PBMCs or T cells enriched from blood (not recorded which). The receptors shown here come from a man between 18 and 35 years old who had recovered from COVID-19.

The chain links TRBV7-2 to TRBJ2-7; 10 positions match TRBD1. The CDR3 length is 16 residues. The ends lost 1 base at V and 6 bases at J; junction bases unmatched: 9. Per germline, CDR1 SGHTA and CDR2 FQGNSA. This chain's CDR3 is CASSLGSPGQGSEQYF. CDR3 nucleotides: TGTGCCAGCAGCTTAGGTTCACCGGGACAGGGGTCCGAGCAGTACTTC.

This clone was observed a single time. V and J are TRBV27 and TRBJ2-3; D might be TRBD2 (6 bases). Trimming stripped 2 bases from V and 4 bases from J, with 13 bases between. The CDR3 runs 15 residues. Germline assignment: CDR1 MNHEY and CDR2 SMNVEV (reference sequence). This chain's CDR3 is CASSLMRGNSDTQYF. The CDR3 DNA sequence: TGTGCCAGCAGTTTAATGCGCGGGAACTCAGATACGCAGTATTTT.

The chain uses TRBV5-1 and TRBJ1-3; D not certain. This CDR3 is built from 14 residues. With 0 bases removed from V and 1 base from J, the gap between germline ends came to 5 bases. Per the germline V gene, CDR1 is SGHRS and CDR2 is YFSETQ. The CDR3 sequence is CASSLGTSGNTIYF. The CDR3 coding sequence is TGCGCCAGCAGCTTGGGGACTTCTGGAAACACCATATATTTT.

This rearrangement joins TRBV3-1 (or the pseudogene TRBV3-2) to TRBJ2-1; 11 bases line up with TRBD2. The CDR3 is 16 residues long. CDR1 is LGHDT, CDR2 YNNKEL, per germline (reference sequence). The trim removed 1 base at V and 4 bases at J, leaving 3 bases unmatched. CDR3 region: CASSQVAGGPYNEQFF. The CDR3 nucleotides are TGTGCCAGCAGCCAAGTAGCGGGGGGGCCGTACAATGAGCAGTTCTTC.

There are a few counts of this clone. The V gene is TRBV6-6, the J gene TRBJ2-7; 8 bases are shared with TRBD1. Germline V gives CDR1 MNHNY, CDR2 SVGAGI (reference sequence). This CDR3 comprises 11 residues. Trimming at V came to 8 bases and at J to 7 bases, leaving 4 bases not matched to a gene. This chain's CDR3 is CASQGASEQYF. The CDR3 nucleotides read TGTGCCAGCCAGGGGGCCAGTGAGCAGTACTTC.

CDR3 residues: CASSPVGGGYEQYF. The CDR3, as DNA: TGTGCCAGCAGCCCGGTGGGGGGAGGCTACGAGCAGTACTTC. The chain employs TRBV7-9 and TRBJ2-7; D perhaps matches TRBD2 (6 bases). The CDR3 loop spans 14 amino acids. The germline V gene encodes CDR1 SEHNR and CDR2 FQNEAQ (reference sequence). V lost 5 bases and J lost 3, with 14 bases in between. Together with reference TRBV7-9 and TRBJ2-7, the CDR3 gives the full variable domain: DTGVSQNPRHKITKRGQNVTFRCDPISEHNRLYWYRQTLGQGPEFLTYFQNEAQLEKSRLLSDRFSAERPKGSFSTLEIQRTEQGDSAMYLCASSPVGGGYEQYFGPGTRLTVT.

Turning to this clone: The identical CDR3 is also encoded by other nucleotide sequences in the sample. The genes are TRBV6-2 or TRBV6-3 and TRBJ1-1, with 7 positions matching TRBD1. Germline loops: CDR1 MNHEY, CDR2 SVGEGT. V trimming: 5 bases; J trimming: 2 bases; junction bases outside the gene matches: 2. The CDR3 totals 13 residues. The CDR3 coding sequence is TGTGCCAGCAGTAGACAGGGTAACACTGAAGCTTTCTTT. It translates to CASSRQGNTEAFF.

This sequence joins TRBV15 and TRBJ1-5; TRBD1 is a possible D gene (5 bases). The V and J ends lost 0 bases and 6 bases respectively, with 9 bases between them. CDR1 is LNHNV, CDR2 YYDKDF, per germline (reference sequence). The CDR3 is 14 residues long. The CDR3 DNA reads TGTGCCACCAGCAGAGACAGGGTGGGTCAGCCCCAGCATTTT. Its protein product is CATSRDRVGQPQHF.

The chain joins TRBV5-1 to TRBJ2-7; 15 bases align to TRBD2. J was trimmed by 4 bases and V by 7 bases; bases with no gene match: 6. The V gene's germline CDR1 is SGHRS and CDR2 YFSETQ. CDR3 size: 15 residues. The CDR3 DNA is TGCGCCAGCCTGGGGACTAGCGGGGGGAGGTACGAGCAGTACTTC. It codes for CASLGTSGGRYEQYF.

The chain couples TRBV10-3 to TRBJ1-2; D perhaps matches TRBD1 (5 bases). V lost 6 bases and J lost 3, with 8 bases in between. The CDR3 is 12 residues long. CDR1 is ENHRY and CDR2 is SYGVKD in the germline V gene. The CDR3 spells CAISQGDYGYTF. The CDR3 region has the DNA TGTGCCATCAGCCAGGGTGACTATGGCTACACCTTC.

The gene calls are TRBV2 and TRBJ2-3; 12 nucleotides match TRBD1. Germline CDR1 reads SNHLY; CDR2 reads FYNNEI. V lost 6 bases to trimming and J lost 5 bases; unmatched junction nucleotides: 15. The CDR3 is 18 residues long. In DNA, the CDR3 is TGTGCCAGCAGGCCTGGGACAGGGGGCGGCGGGGCGAAAGATACGCAGTATTTT. It yields the protein CASRPGTGGGGAKDTQYF.

The chain employs TRBV7-3 and TRBJ1-2; 8 positions agree with TRBD1. This CDR3 comprises 13 residues. V gave up 5 bases and J gave up 7 bases; unmatched junction bases: 6. The germline V gene has CDR1 SGHTA and CDR2 FQGTGA. CDR3 residues: CASSRTGRSGYTF. CDR3 DNA: TGTGCCAGCAGCCGGACAGGGAGAAGTGGCTACACCTTC.

The CDR3 loop reads CASGSGAQETQYF. Here the CDR3 DNA reads TGTGCCTCGGGTAGCGGGGCACAAGAGACCCAGTACTTC. V gene TRBV10-3 combines with J gene TRBJ2-5; 8 bases are a match to TRBD2. The junction had 7 bases not matched to a gene; V was cut back by 11 bases and J by 2 bases. The CDR3 consists of 13 residues. CDR1 is ENHRY and CDR2 is SYGVKD in the germline V gene.

V is TRBV9 and J is TRBJ2-1, with D possibly TRBD1 on 5 matching bases. The CDR3 length is 15 residues. The V end lost 0 bases, the J end lost 6 bases, and 13 bases lay between the germline ends. Looked up from germline, CDR1 is SGDLS and CDR2 is YYNGEE. The CDR3 DNA sequence: TGTGCCAGCAGCGTAGGGTCAGGGCAGAGCAATGAGCAGTTCTTC. It encodes CASSVGSGQSNEQFF.

DNA of the CDR3: TGTGCCAGCAGCTCCCTCAGCGGGGGCACAGATACGCAGTATTTT. This gives the protein CASSSLSGGTDTQYF. The chain combines TRBV7-2 with TRBJ2-3; the match to TRBD2 covers 7 bases. This CDR3 spans 15 amino acids. In germline, CDR1 is SGHTA, CDR2 FQGNSA. Trimming at V came to 4 bases and at J to 1 base, leaving 5 bases not matched to a gene.

V is TRBV6-5 and J is TRBJ2-2; 10 nucleotides match TRBD1. In germline, CDR1 is MNHEY, CDR2 SVGAGI. With 6 bases clipped from V and 5 bases from J, the junction kept 6 bases outside the gene matches. This CDR3 spans 15 amino acids. In DNA, the CDR3 is TGTGCCAGCAGCAGACAGGGGGCTGGGACCGGGGAGCTGTTTTTT. Translation gives CASSRQGAGTGELFF.

The chain couples TRBV12-3 or TRBV12-4 to TRBJ1-5, with D unclear. This CDR3 has 12 residues. V was cut by 1 base and J by 5 bases, with 3 bases left in between. CDR3: CASSLGDQPQHF. The DNA for the CDR3 is TGTGCCAGCAGTTTAGGAGATCAGCCCCAGCATTTT.

The chain links TRBV27 to TRBJ2-7, with 10 bases matching TRBD1. The germline CDR1 and CDR2 sequences are MNHEY and SMNVEV (reference sequence). This CDR3 region has 18 residues. Losses at the gene ends were 2 bases for V and 3 bases for J; bases not matched to a gene: 13. Written as DNA, the CDR3 is TGTGCCAGCAGTTTACGACGGACAGGGGGTTCGAGGCTCTACGAGCAGTACTTC. Amino acids: CASSLRRTGGSRLYEQYF.

The rearrangement joins TRBV19 to TRBJ1-2; D might be TRBD1 (5 bases). The CDR3 sequence is 14 residues long. Germline lookup yields CDR1 LNHDA and CDR2 SQIVND (reference sequence). The germline V and J ends were trimmed by 5 bases and 3 bases, with 13 bases remaining between them. CDR3 in amino acids: CASSWVGGDYGYTF. The CDR3 nucleotides are TGTGCCAGTAGTTGGGTCGGAGGGGACTATGGCTACACCTTC.

This rearrangement joins TRBV9 to TRBJ2-2; 9 bases agree with TRBD1. CDR1 SGDLS and CDR2 YYNGEE come from the germline V gene. Trimming took 3 bases from V and 6 from J; bases not matched to a gene: 9. The CDR3 spans 16 residues. CDR3 region: CASSAQGTGRAGELFF. The DNA for the CDR3 is TGTGCCAGCAGCGCCCAAGGGACAGGGAGGGCCGGGGAGCTGTTTTTT.